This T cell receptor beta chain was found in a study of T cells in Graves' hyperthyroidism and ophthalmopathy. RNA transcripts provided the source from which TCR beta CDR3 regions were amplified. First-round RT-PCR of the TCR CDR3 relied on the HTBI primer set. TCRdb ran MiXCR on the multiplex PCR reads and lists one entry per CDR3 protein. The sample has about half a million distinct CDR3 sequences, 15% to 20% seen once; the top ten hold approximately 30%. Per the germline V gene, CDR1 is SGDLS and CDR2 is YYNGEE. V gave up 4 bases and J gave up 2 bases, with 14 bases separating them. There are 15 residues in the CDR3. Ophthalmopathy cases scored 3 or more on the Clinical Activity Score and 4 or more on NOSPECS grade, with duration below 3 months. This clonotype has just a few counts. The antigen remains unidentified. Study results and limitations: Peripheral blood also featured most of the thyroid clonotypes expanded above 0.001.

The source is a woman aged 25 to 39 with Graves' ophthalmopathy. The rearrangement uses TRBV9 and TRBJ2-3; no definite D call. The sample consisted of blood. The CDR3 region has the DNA TGTGCCAGCAGCCCGAGCGCCAGAGACACAGATACGCAGTATTTT. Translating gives CASSPSARDTDTQYF.